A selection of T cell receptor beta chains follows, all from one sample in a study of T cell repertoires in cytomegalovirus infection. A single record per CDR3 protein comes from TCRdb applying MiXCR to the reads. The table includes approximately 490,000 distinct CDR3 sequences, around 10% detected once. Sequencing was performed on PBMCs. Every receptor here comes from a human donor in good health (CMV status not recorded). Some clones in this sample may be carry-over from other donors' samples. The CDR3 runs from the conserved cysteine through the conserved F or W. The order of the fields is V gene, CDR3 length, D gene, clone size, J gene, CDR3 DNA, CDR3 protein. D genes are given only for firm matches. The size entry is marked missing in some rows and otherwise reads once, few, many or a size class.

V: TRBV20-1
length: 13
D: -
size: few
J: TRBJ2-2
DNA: TGCAGTGCTGCCCTAGGGAACACCGGGGAGCTGTTTTTT
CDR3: CSAALGNTGELFF

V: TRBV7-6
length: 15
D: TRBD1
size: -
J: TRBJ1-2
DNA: TGTGCCAGCAGCGCCCGGGACAGCATCAACTATGGCTACACCTTC
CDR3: CASSARDSINYGYTF

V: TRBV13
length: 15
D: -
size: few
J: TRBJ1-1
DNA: TGTGCCAGCAGGGCGGGACGGTGGGTGGTCACTGAAGCTTTCTTT
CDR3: CASRAGRWVVTEAFF

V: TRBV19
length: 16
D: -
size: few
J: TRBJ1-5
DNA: TGTGCCAGTAGTTTCACCAGGGAATTAGGCAATCAGCCCCAGCATTTT
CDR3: CASSFTRELGNQPQHF

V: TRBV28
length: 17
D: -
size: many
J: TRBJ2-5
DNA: TGTGCCAGCAGTTTACTCGAGCGAACGGGAGTTGTGGAGACCCAGTACTTC
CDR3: CASSLLERTGVVETQYF

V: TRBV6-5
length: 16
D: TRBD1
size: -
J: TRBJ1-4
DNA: TGTGCCAGCAGTCGACAGGGTGTGAGCGCTAATGAAAAACTGTTTTTT
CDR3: CASSRQGVSANEKLFF

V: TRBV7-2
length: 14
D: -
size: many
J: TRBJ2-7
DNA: TGTGCCAGCAGCTTAACCCGTGGGGGCTACGAGCAGTACTTC
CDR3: CASSLTRGGYEQYF

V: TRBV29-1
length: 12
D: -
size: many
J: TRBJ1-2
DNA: TGCAGCGTTGAAATGGGGTACGGTGGCTACACCTTC
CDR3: CSVEMGYGGYTF

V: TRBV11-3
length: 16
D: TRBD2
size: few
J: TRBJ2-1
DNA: TGTGCCAGCAGCTTAGCCGGGAGGGCCAGCTACAATGAGCAGTTCTTC
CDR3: CASSLAGRASYNEQFF

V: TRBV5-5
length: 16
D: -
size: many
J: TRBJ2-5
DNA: TGTGCCAGCAGCTTGGGGGCCAACTCCGGGGTAGAGACCCAGTACTTC
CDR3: CASSLGANSGVETQYF

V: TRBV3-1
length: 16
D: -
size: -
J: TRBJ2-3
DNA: TGTGCCAGCAGCCCCGCTGCCCGACTACTCACAGATACGCAGTATTTT
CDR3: CASSPAARLLTDTQYF

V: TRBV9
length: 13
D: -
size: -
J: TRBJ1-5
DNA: TGTGCCAGCAGCGTAGACCCCCTATCCGCCCAGCATTTT
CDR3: CASSVDPLSAQHF

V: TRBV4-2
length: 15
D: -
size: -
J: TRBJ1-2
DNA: TGTGCCAGCAGCCAAAACTACGACGGGATCTATGGCTACACCTTC
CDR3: CASSQNYDGIYGYTF

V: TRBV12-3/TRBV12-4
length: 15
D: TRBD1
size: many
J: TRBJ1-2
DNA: TGTGCCAGCAGCTCCAACAGACAGGGGGTCTATGGCTACACCTTC
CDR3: CASSSNRQGVYGYTF

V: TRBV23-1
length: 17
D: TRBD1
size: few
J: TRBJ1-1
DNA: TGCGCCAGCAGTCAAAAACAGGGGGTCCTCATGAACACTGAAGCTTTCTTT
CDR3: CASSQKQGVLMNTEAFF

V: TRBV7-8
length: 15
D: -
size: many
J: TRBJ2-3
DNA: TGTGCCAGCAGCTTAGCCCGGGTCCGCACAGATACGCAGTATTTT
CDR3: CASSLARVRTDTQYF

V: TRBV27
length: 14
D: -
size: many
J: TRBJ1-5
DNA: TGTGCCAGCAGTTTTCGTGGTAACAATCAGCCCCAGCATTTT
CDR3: CASSFRGNNQPQHF

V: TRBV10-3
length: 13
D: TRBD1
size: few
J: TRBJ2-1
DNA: TGTGCCATCGGATGGACAGGGGGCGATGAGCAGTTCTTC
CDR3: CAIGWTGGDEQFF

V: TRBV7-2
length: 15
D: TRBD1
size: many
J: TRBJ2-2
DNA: TGTGCCAGCAGCTTCCACAGGGGGCGGAACGGGGAGCTGTTTTTT
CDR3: CASSFHRGRNGELFF